Shown below are 13 T cell receptor beta chains from a single sample sequenced in a study of T cell clones after liver transplantation. Method: immunoSEQ multiplex PCR; TCRdb's copy keeps in-frame clones and lacks some. This table has nearly 15,000 clones, roughly 84% appearing once. The sample here was CD8+ T cells from blood, taken around 49 months after liver transplant. These TCRs come from a human patient who received a liver transplant. Some T cells may have come from the graft donor.

This chain connects TRBV14 to TRBJ2-5; no reliable D call. Germline CDR1 reads SGHDN; CDR2 reads FVKESK. V lost 1 base to trimming and J lost 5 bases, with 8 bases between them. CDR3 length: 13 amino acids. DNA of the CDR3: TGTGCCAGCAGCCAAGCCCCTCGGGAGACCCAGTACTTC. This translates into CASSQAPRETQYF.

Regarding this clone: Additional DNA sequences in this sample encode the identical CDR3. The V call is TRBV4-2, the J call TRBJ2-7; 7 bases map to TRBD1. Germline V lookup: CDR1 LGHNA, CDR2 YNFKEQ. Trimming took 0 bases from V and 0 from J; bases not matched to a gene: 5. The CDR3 spans 16 residues. Written as DNA, the CDR3 is TGTGCCAGCAGCCAAGATCCAGGGACAGCCTCCTACGAGCAGTACTTC. It codes for CASSQDPGTASYEQYF.

The chain employs TRBV4-3 and TRBJ2-2, with TRBD1 matching 8 bases. Trimming removed 1 base from V and 4 bases from J; junction bases left unmatched: 2. The CDR3 consists of 15 residues. CDR1 and CDR2 (germline): LGHNA, YSLEER. CDR3 loop: CASSQGTGFTGELFF. The CDR3 DNA is TGCGCCAGCAGCCAAGGGACAGGGTTCACCGGGGAGCTGTTTTTT.

Only one count was recorded for this clone. This chain connects TRBV10-3 to TRBJ2-7; D is tentatively TRBD1 or TRBD2 (5 bases each). The germline V gene encodes CDR1 ENHRY and CDR2 SYGVKD. Trimming left V 3 bases short and J 2 bases short, with 14 bases between. This CDR3 is built from 15 residues. The CDR3 reads CAISDPGQLTYEQYF. The CDR3 DNA sequence: TGTGCCATCAGTGACCCGGGGCAGCTTACCTACGAGCAGTACTTC.

This clone was seen more than once but under ten times. Other DNA sequences within the sample encode an identical CDR3. The V call is TRBV7-8, the J call TRBJ1-5; weak D call: TRBD1 (5 bases). V dropped 1 base and J dropped 2 bases, with 9 bases sitting between them. The CDR3 length is 15 residues. Per germline, CDR1 SGHVS and CDR2 FQNEAQ. The CDR3 spells CASSLVGEGNQPQHF. The CDR3 nucleotides read TGTGCCAGCAGCTTAGTAGGGGAGGGCAATCAGCCCCAGCATTTT.

The rearrangement uses TRBV11-1 and TRBJ1-1; 8 bases fit TRBD1. V trimming: 1 base; J trimming: 1 base; junction bases outside the gene matches: 8. The germline gives CDR1 SGHAT, CDR2 FQDESV (reference sequence). CDR3 length equals 17 residues. As DNA, the CDR3 is TGTGCCAGCAGCTTAGGTGACAGGGGTCGGGCGAACACTGAAGCTTTCTTT. It translates to CASSLGDRGRANTEAFF.

V is TRBV6-1 and J is TRBJ2-7, with TRBD1 identical over 8 bases. V shed 8 bases, J shed 2 bases, and the junction held 5 bases outside the gene matches. From germline, CDR1 is MNHNS and CDR2 SASEGT. CDR3 size: 13 residues. The CDR3 nucleotides are TGTGCCAGCGGGGGGACAGGTCCCTACGAGCAGTACTTC. Protein sequence: CASGGTGPYEQYF.

The CDR3 here is CASRPLVAQGVDTGELFF. Written as DNA, the CDR3 is TGTGCCAGCCGGCCGCTTGTAGCCCAGGGTGTGGACACCGGGGAGCTGTTTTTT. The chain uses TRBV27 and TRBJ2-2; D possibly corresponds to TRBD1 (5 bases). V gave up 8 bases and J gave up 3 bases, with 25 bases separating them. Germline CDR1 and CDR2: MNHEY and SMNVEV (reference sequence). The CDR3 spans 18 residues.

The chain couples TRBV14 to TRBJ2-7; D remains ambiguous. V dropped 8 bases and J dropped 0 bases, with 5 bases sitting between them. The CDR3 is 11 amino acids. Germline V lookup: CDR1 SGHDN, CDR2 FVKESK. This CDR3 reads CASGYSYEQYF. CDR3 DNA: TGTGCCAGCGGATACTCCTACGAGCAGTACTTC. Complete variable domain (other parts from reference TRBV14 and TRBJ2-7): EAGVTQFPSHSVIEKGQTVTLRCDPISGHDNLYWYRRVMGKEIKFLLHFVKESKQDESGMPNNRFLAERTGGTYSTLKVQPAELEDSGVYFCASGYSYEQYFGPGTRLTVT.

The chain links TRBV5-1 to TRBJ2-6; D gene uncertain. V dropped 0 bases and J dropped 0 bases, with 7 bases sitting between them. Germline V gene sequence: CDR1 SGHRS, CDR2 YFSETQ. The CDR3 sequence is 16 residues long. In DNA form, the CDR3 reads TGCGCCAGCAGCTTGGACGGTAGCTCTGGGGCCAACGTCCTGACTTTC. This encodes CASSLDGSSGANVLTF.

The rearrangement uses TRBV29-1 and TRBJ2-7; a weak D match, TRBD2 (5 bases). V was pared by 4 bases and J by 5 bases, with 9 bases between. This CDR3 is built from 11 residues. In germline, CDR1 is SQVTM, CDR2 ANQGSEA. The CDR3 DNA reads TGCAGCGTTGCCGGGAACCACGAGCAGTACTTC. Its translation is CSVAGNHEQYF.

The table lists this clone with a count of one. The gene calls are TRBV2 and TRBJ1-2; 7 bases map to TRBD1. This CDR3 has 16 amino acids. Germline values: CDR1 SNHLY, CDR2 FYNNEI. Germline trimming cut 8 bases from V and 0 bases from J; bases unmatched to any gene: 12. CDR3 in amino acids: CASPDRKEFSNYGYTF. The CDR3 DNA is TGTGCCAGCCCGGACAGGAAAGAGTTCTCTAACTATGGCTACACCTTC. The full variable domain, completed using reference TRBV2 and TRBJ1-2, is EPEVTQTPSHQVTQMGQEVILRCVPISNHLYFYWYRQILGQKVEFLVSFYNNEISEKSEIFDDQFSVERPDGSNFTLKIRSTKLEDSAMYFCASPDRKEFSNYGYTFGSGTRLTVV.

The chain uses TRBV7-8 and TRBJ1-2, with TRBD1 as a possible D gene (6 bases). With 4 bases removed from V and 4 bases from J, the gap between germline ends came to 13 bases. The CDR3 runs to 14 residues. Per germline, CDR1 SGHVS and CDR2 FQNEAQ. CDR3 in amino acids: CASSSNRVPYGYTF. In nucleotides, the CDR3 is TGTGCCAGCAGCTCGAACAGGGTCCCCTATGGCTACACCTTC.